Following are 22 T cell receptor beta chains from one sample sequenced in a study of radiotherapy plus CTLA-4 blockade in lung cancer. Data came from immunoSEQ multiplex PCR; TCRdb stores just in-frame clones and leaves some out. The data contain 50,000 to 65,000 clones, 70% to 85% of them singletons. The input for sequencing was peripheral blood, taken from a patient treated with radiotherapy plus ipilimumab. The receptor source for this set is a human donor with non-small cell lung cancer whose response to radiotherapy plus ipilimumab could not be evaluated.

V usage is TRBV9 and J usage is TRBJ2-2; unclear D gene. This CDR3 comprises 12 residues. Trimming pared 3 bases from V and 7 bases from J, leaving 7 bases between. CDR1 and CDR2 (germline): SGDLS, YYNGEE. CDR3 in amino acids: CASSEPRGELFF. For the CDR3, the DNA is TGTGCCAGCAGCGAGCCCCGCGGGGAGCTGTTTTTT.

This chain uses TRBV11-2 with TRBJ2-5; 11 bases align to TRBD1. The CDR3 is 16 residues long. J lost 0 bases, V lost 4 bases, and 4 bases had no gene match. Germline V CDR1 and CDR2: SGHAT, FQNNGV. CDR3: CASSSGDRGYQETQYF. CDR3 in DNA: TGTGCCAGCAGCTCAGGGGACAGGGGGTACCAAGAGACCCAGTACTTC. Together with reference TRBV11-2 and TRBJ2-5, the CDR3 gives the full variable domain: EAGVAQSPRYKIIEKRQSVAFWCNPISGHATLYWYQQILGQGPKLLIQFQNNGVVDDSQLPKDRFSAERLKGVDSTLKIQPAKLEDSAVYLCASSSGDRGYQETQYFGPGTRLLVL.

The chain employs TRBV6-1 and TRBJ1-2; D might be TRBD1 (5 bases). Germline CDR1 reads MNHNS; CDR2 reads SASEGT. The V and J ends lost 8 bases and 7 bases respectively, with 17 bases between them. The CDR3 consists of 13 residues. The CDR3 loop is CASWDGGVGGYTF. The DNA for the CDR3 is TGTGCCAGCTGGGACGGGGGTGTGGGTGGCTACACCTTC.

This rearrangement joins TRBV5-4 to TRBJ2-1; the D gene is possibly TRBD1 (6 bases). Germline loops: CDR1 SGHNT, CDR2 YYREEE (reference sequence). The CDR3 is 11 amino acids. Trimming shortened V by 2 bases and J by 10 bases, and 7 bases separated the two germline ends. The CDR3 loop reads CASSFGQEQFF. In DNA, the CDR3 is TGTGCCAGCAGCTTCGGACAGGAGCAGTTCTTC.

This chain uses TRBV5-1 with TRBJ2-2; TRBD2 is a possible D gene (5 bases). CDR3 length: 15 amino acids. V dropped 0 bases and J dropped 4 bases, with 10 bases sitting between them. Per germline, CDR1 SGHRS and CDR2 YFSETQ. The DNA for the CDR3 is TGCGCCAGCAGCTTGGACTCCCGGGGCACCGGGGAGCTGTTTTTT. Translating gives CASSLDSRGTGELFF.

The chain employs TRBV6-5 and TRBJ2-5, with D possibly matching TRBD2 (6 bases). The CDR3 spans 14 residues. Trimming removed 3 bases from V and 3 bases from J, with 11 bases in between. Germline V gene sequence: CDR1 MNHEY, CDR2 SVGAGI. CDR3 sequence reads: CASSYSGLKETQYF. The CDR3 DNA follows: TGTGCCAGCAGTTATAGCGGATTAAAAGAGACCCAGTACTTC.

This sequence joins TRBV7-2 and TRBJ2-7; 7 bases fit TRBD1. Looked up from germline, CDR1 is SGHTA and CDR2 is FQGNSA. Germline trimming cut 4 bases from V and 2 bases from J; bases unmatched to any gene: 5. The CDR3 has 14 amino acids. The CDR3 DNA is TGTGCCAGCAGCTCTCACAGGGGAGCCTACGAGCAGTACTTC. It codes for CASSSHRGAYEQYF.

The chain recombines TRBV7-2 with TRBJ1-2, with 11 bases lining up with TRBD1. J was trimmed by 4 bases and V by 1 base; bases with no gene match: 5. Looked up from germline, CDR1 is SGHTA and CDR2 is FQGNSA. CDR3 length: 16 amino acids. The CDR3 protein is CASSLGGTGGIYGYTF. The CDR3 nucleotides are TGTGCCAGCAGCTTAGGGGGGACAGGGGGTATCTATGGCTACACCTTC.

This rearrangement joins TRBV10-2 to TRBJ2-1; 9 positions match TRBD2. Germline CDR1 and CDR2: WSHSY and SAAADI. The CDR3 is 13 amino acids. V shed 6 bases and J 6 bases; nucleotides not matched to a gene: 3. The CDR3 sequence is CASRASGANEQFF. CDR3 DNA: TGCGCCAGCAGGGCTAGCGGGGCCAATGAGCAGTTCTTC.

The J gene is TRBJ2-7, the V gene TRBV2; possible D gene TRBD1, 6 bases. V was trimmed by 4 bases and J by 2 bases, leaving 9 bases between them. Germline V gene data show CDR1 as SNHLY and CDR2 as FYNNEI. This CDR3 spans 13 amino acids. The CDR3 sequence is CASSGQATYEQYF. The CDR3 DNA is TGTGCCAGCAGTGGACAGGCGACCTACGAGCAGTACTTC.

This clone was counted only a few times. The J gene is TRBJ1-2, the V gene TRBV5-1, with 8 positions matching TRBD1. With 0 bases clipped from V and 8 bases from J, the junction kept 3 bases outside the gene matches. CDR1 SGHRS and CDR2 YFSETQ come from the germline V gene. This CDR3 has 13 residues. The CDR3 DNA is TGCGCCAGCAGCTTGGCACAGGGGGGGGGCTACACCTTC. Translated, it gives CASSLAQGGGYTF.

The chain couples TRBV18 to TRBJ1-2, with 8 bases aligning to TRBD1. The CDR3 has 17 amino acids. J was trimmed by 6 bases and V by 3 bases; bases with no gene match: 15. The germline V gene encodes CDR1 KGHSH and CDR2 LQKENI. CDR3 amino acids: CASSPPGQALLGNGYTF. CDR3 nucleotide sequence: TGTGCCAGCTCACCTCCGGGACAGGCTCTCTTGGGAAATGGCTACACCTTC. The complete variable domain, with remaining parts taken from reference TRBV18 and TRBJ1-2, reads NAGVMQNPRHLVRRRGQEARLRCSPMKGHSHVYWYRQLPEEGLKFMVYLQKENIIDESGMPKERFSAEFPKEGPSILRIQQVVRGDSAAYFCASSPPGQALLGNGYTFGSGTRLTVV.

The gene calls are TRBV9 and TRBJ1-2, with 7 bases aligning to TRBD1. V was clipped by 6 bases and J by 7 bases; unmatched bases: 15. The CDR3 covers 15 residues. Germline V gives CDR1 SGDLS, CDR2 YYNGEE. The CDR3 protein is CASTRLGQWDGGYTF. The CDR3, as DNA: TGTGCCAGCACGAGGTTGGGACAGTGGGACGGTGGCTACACCTTC.

The V and J genes are TRBV5-1 and TRBJ1-1; 9 bases fit TRBD1. Germline assignment: CDR1 SGHRS and CDR2 YFSETQ. The CDR3 is 15 residues long. The V and J ends lost 3 bases and 3 bases, in that order; junction bases with no gene match: 6. CDR3 bases: TGCGCCAGCAGCTCAACAGGGGGCATGGACACTGAAGCTTTCTTT. This gives the protein CASSSTGGMDTEAFF. The full variable domain, completed using reference TRBV5-1 and TRBJ1-1, is KAGVTQTPRYLIKTRGQQVTLSCSPISGHRSVSWYQQTPGQGLQFLFEYFSETQRNKGNFPGRFSGRQFSNSRSEMNVSTLELGDSALYLCASSSTGGMDTEAFFGQGTRLTVV.

This clone was counted between two and nine times. J is TRBJ2-3 and V is TRBV7-2; 7 bases align to TRBD2. V lost 3 bases to trimming and J lost 1 base; unmatched junction nucleotides: 16. Germline CDR1 and CDR2: SGHTA and FQGNSA. This CDR3 is 19 amino acids long. Written as DNA, the CDR3 is TGTGCCAGCAGCTTCTCGACCCTCCGACTAGCTGGGGGCACAGATACGCAGTATTTT. Translated, it gives CASSFSTLRLAGGTDTQYF.

This chain uses TRBV28 with TRBJ1-5, with 10 bases identical to TRBD1. The germline CDR1 and CDR2 sequences are MDHEN and SYDVKM. CDR3 length: 16 amino acids. V shed 3 bases, J shed 6 bases, and the junction held 8 bases outside the gene matches. CDR3 DNA sequence: TGTGCCAGCAGTTTCTACCGGGACAGGGGCTCTCAGCCCCAGCATTTT. This translates into CASSFYRDRGSQPQHF.

The chain recombines TRBV9 with TRBJ1-5; D is unclear. The V gene lost 0 bases and the J gene lost 4 bases, with 8 bases spanning the gap. The CDR3 is 14 residues long. Germline-derived CDR1 and CDR2 are SGDLS and YYNGEE. The CDR3 DNA is TGTGCCAGCAGCGTAGGCGAATGGAATCAGCCCCAGCATTTT. It is translated as CASSVGEWNQPQHF. Looking up the rest from reference TRBV9 and TRBJ1-5 gives the full variable domain: DSGVTQTPKHLITATGQRVTLRCSPRSGDLSVYWYQQSLDQGLQFLIQYYNGEERAKGNILERFSAQQFPDLHSELNLSSLELGDSALYFCASSVGEWNQPQHFGDGTRLSIL.

The chain is built from TRBV27 and TRBJ2-6; tentatively, D is TRBD1 (6 bases). Germline CDR1 reads MNHEY; CDR2 reads SMNVEV (reference sequence). The germline V and J ends were trimmed by 7 bases and 3 bases, with 16 bases remaining between them. This CDR3 spans 16 amino acids. DNA for the CDR3: TGTGCCAGCAAAACTTCCCAGGGGAGTGGGGCCAACGTCCTGACTTTC. Translation gives CASKTSQGSGANVLTF. Full variable domain (rest looked up from reference TRBV27 and TRBJ2-6): EAQVTQNPRYLITVTGKKLTVTCSQNMNHEYMSWYRQDPGLGLRQIYYSMNVEVTDKGDVPEGYKVSRKEKRNFPLILESPSPNQTSLYFCASKTSQGSGANVLTFGAGSRLTVL.

In DNA, the CDR3 is TGCGCCAGCAGCCAAGAAACTGGGACAGCCTTTCCCGAAGAGACCCAGTACTTC. Translated, it gives CASSQETGTAFPEETQYF. The chain recombines TRBV4-3 with TRBJ2-5, with 7 bases that match TRBD1. The CDR3 runs to 18 residues. With 0 bases clipped from V and 3 bases from J, the junction kept 13 bases outside the gene matches. In germline, CDR1 is LGHNA, CDR2 YSLEER.

This rearrangement joins TRBV27 to TRBJ1-2; 8 positions agree with TRBD1. CDR1 MNHEY and CDR2 SMNVEV come from the germline V gene (reference sequence). This CDR3 region has 13 residues. Trimming took 6 bases from V and 4 from J; bases not matched to a gene: 4. CDR3 coding DNA: TGTGCCAGCAGCCAGGGGGCGGCCTATGGCTACACCTTC. As protein: CASSQGAAYGYTF.

The count of this clone is one. The V gene is TRBV12-5, the J gene TRBJ2-7; weak D call: TRBD1 (6 bases). This CDR3 is built from 14 residues. Trimming stripped 1 base from V and 2 bases from J, with 9 bases between. Looked up from germline, CDR1 is LGHNT and CDR2 is FRNRAP. CDR3 sequence: CASGLGTGTYEQYF. CDR3 nucleotides: TGTGCTAGTGGTTTGGGTACAGGGACCTACGAGCAGTACTTC.

The chain uses TRBV5-6 and TRBJ2-7; the match to TRBD1 covers 7 bases. Germline loops: CDR1 SGHDT, CDR2 YYEEEE. The CDR3 spans 15 residues. J was trimmed by 3 bases and V by 4 bases; bases with no gene match: 10. The CDR3 DNA reads TGTGCCAGCAGCACACCTCCGGGACAGAACTACGAGCAGTACTTC. Translating gives CASSTPPGQNYEQYF.